This TCR beta chain was captured in a study of tissue T cells after allogeneic stem cell transplantation. Generated by immunoSEQ multiplex PCR, the TCRdb table keeps only in-frame clones and is missing some. The sample lists more than 1,200 clones, around 50% seen once, with more than 45% in the top ten. The CDR3 loop spans 15 amino acids. V was trimmed by 2 bases and J by 0 bases, leaving 10 bases between them. The germline V gene has CDR1 NSHNY and CDR2 SYGAGN. By share, this clone ranks as large (0.1 to 1%). All gene names here are mouse names. From the germline J gene comes the end of the CDR3, since the read stops 1 residue before it. Time point: mouse harvest day 14 after allogeneic transplant. Mouse grafts combined 10^7 T-cell-depleted bone marrow cells with 10^6 splenic CD5+ T cells.

V and J are TRBV13-1 and TRBJ2-3; D is unresolved. The origin of this receptor is a female BALB/c mouse given C57BL/6 T cells with graft-versus-host disease after an allogeneic hematopoietic cell transplant. The sequencing input was spleen. This chain's CDR3 is CASSDSPFSAETLYF. Partial CDR3 DNA: TGTGCCAGCAGTGACTCACCCTTTAGTGCAGAAACGCTGTAT.